This entry concerns a single TCR beta chain. Its specificity is unknown. Each patient went into thyroid surgery without having received any treatment. This CDR3 spans 14 amino acids. Germline V lookup: CDR1 MRHNA, CDR2 SNTAGT. Deletions cut 6 bases from V and 8 bases from J, with 17 bases between. These data are taken from a study of metastatic and nonmetastatic thyroid tumors. Looking at the study overall: Peripheral blood and tumor or nodule samples from malignant and benign thyroid patients were compared.

General observations from the study: Benign nodules reportedly had significantly lower TCR beta diversity than malignant thyroid tumors in blood and tumor.

In the original processing: Across clinicopathological groups, CDR3 differences served as the basis for building a distant-metastasis classifier for papillary thyroid cancer. Using MiXCR, TCRdb reanalyzed the PCR reads. These V and J calls derive from TCRdb rather than the authors' analysis. The table records around 16,000 clones, around a quarter of them present only once. This chain connects TRBV6-4 to TRBJ2-1; D perhaps matches TRBD2 (6 bases). Sequencing input: adjacent normal tissue. This receptor was taken from a female donor with papillary thyroid cancer or a benign thyroid nodule (not recorded which). Some clones in this sample may be carry-over from other donors' samples. The CDR3 reads CASRRETSSYEQFF. CDR3 nucleotides: TGTGCCAGCAGGAGAGAGACTAGTTCTTATGAGCAGTTCTTC.